Listed here are 20 T cell receptor beta chains from one sample, sequenced in a study of vaccination and CD4 T cells after COVID-19. Antigen specificity for these receptors is unknown. Sequence data for DNA of cultured CD4+ T cells were generated by the Oncomine TCR Beta short-read assay. TCRdb recomputed calls from the PCR reads with MiXCR, one row per CDR3 protein. The repertoire holds 2,500 to 3,500 distinct CDR3 sequences, 29% seen once, with approximately 65% in the top ten. Treatment noted: roughly ten-day PBMC culture with coronavirus spike peptide pools or control peptides (ViraFEST assay). These CD4+ T cells came from an unexposed donor, sampled before the COVID-19 pandemic (2011-2018). Source material: CD4+ T cells from blood, cultured in vitro. The origin of the receptors is a human donor in good health.

The rearrangement links TRBV5-1 to TRBJ2-3; TRBD2 aligns across 9 bases. The CDR3 has 17 amino acids. Trimming took 0 bases from V and 2 from J; bases not matched to a gene: 7. The V gene's germline CDR1 is SGHRS and CDR2 YFSETQ. CDR3 coding DNA: TGCGCCAGCAGCTTGGGCCCCCAGCGGGGGGACACAGATACGCAGTATTTT. Translated: CASSLGPQRGDTDTQYF.

This clonotype showed up just a few times. CDR3 DNA: TGTGCCATCAGTGAACAGGACCAAAAAGAAGAGACCCAGTACTTC. As protein: CAISEQDQKEETQYF. The chain uses TRBV10-3 and TRBJ2-5; tentative D call: TRBD1 (5 bases). With 3 bases removed from V and 3 bases from J, the gap between germline ends came to 14 bases. The CDR3 covers 15 residues. Germline V CDR1 and CDR2: ENHRY, SYGVKD.

This chain links TRBV9 with TRBJ2-7, with D perhaps given as TRBD1 or TRBD2 (6 bases each). Germline V gene sequence: CDR1 SGDLS, CDR2 YYNGEE. This CDR3 contains 14 residues. V dropped 2 bases and J dropped 5 bases, with 14 bases sitting between them. The CDR3 reads CASSVKGGRNEQYF. The CDR3 DNA reads as TGTGCCAGCAGCGTGAAGGGGGGCAGGAACGAGCAGTACTTC.

The table lists this clonotype with a few counts. This sequence joins TRBV23-1 and TRBJ2-7; 7 bases map to TRBD2. TRBV23-1 is an ORF, with its function uncertain. The V segment lost 2 bases and the J segment 0 bases; nucleotides outside the gene matches: 4. This CDR3 has 15 residues. The CDR3, as DNA: TGCGCCAGCAGTCAACGGCGGGAGAGCTCCTACGAGCAGTACTTC. It translates to CASSQRRESSYEQYF.

The gene calls are TRBV6-1 and TRBJ1-1; tentative D call: TRBD1 (6 bases). Germline V gene sequence: CDR1 MNHNS, CDR2 SASEGT. CDR3 length equals 14 residues. Between the trimmed V and J ends, which lost 6 bases and 3 bases, there was a span of 14 bases. The CDR3, as DNA: TGTGCCAGCAGGGCAGGGAAGGGGGACACTGAAGCTTTCTTT. It codes for CASRAGKGDTEAFF.

The sample holds a few counts of this clonotype. The rearrangement uses TRBV6-1 and TRBJ1-5; D possibly corresponds to TRBD1 (6 bases). Germline loops: CDR1 MNHNS, CDR2 SASEGT. The V end lost 5 bases, the J end lost 0 bases, and 11 bases lay between the germline ends. The CDR3 totals 15 residues. This CDR3 reads CASSRQAYSNQPQHF. CDR3 sequence (DNA): TGTGCCAGCAGTCGACAGGCTTATAGCAATCAGCCCCAGCATTTT.

This clonotype was recorded once. The chain carries TRBV19 and TRBJ2-7; TRBD1 agrees at 9 bases. Germline CDR1 LNHDA, CDR2 SQIVND (reference sequence). J was trimmed by 5 bases and V by 3 bases; bases with no gene match: 8. The CDR3 is made up of 15 amino acids. Here the CDR3 reads CASSMVGQGIDEQYF. The CDR3 bases are TGTGCCAGTAGTATGGTAGGACAGGGGATTGACGAGCAGTACTTC.

The chain carries TRBV27 and TRBJ1-5, with a tentative D call TRBD1 (5 bases). Germline CDR1 is MNHEY and CDR2 is SMNVEV (reference sequence). V dropped 3 bases and J dropped 5 bases, with 14 bases sitting between them. The CDR3 sequence is 15 residues long. This CDR3 is CASSLGMGGYQPQHF. The CDR3 bases are TGTGCCAGCAGTTTGGGCATGGGGGGATATCAGCCCCAGCATTTT.

The gene calls are TRBV20-1 and TRBJ2-1; 8 nucleotides align to TRBD2. The trim removed 1 base at V and 9 bases at J, leaving 11 bases unmatched. Germline loops: CDR1 DFQATT, CDR2 SNEGSKA (reference sequence). CDR3 length: 15 residues. The CDR3 nucleotides are TGCAGTGCTAGAGGACGGGGTAGCGGGACCATTGAGCAGTTCTTC. The encoded protein is CSARGRGSGTIEQFF.

The gene calls are TRBV2 and TRBJ2-2, with 12 positions matching TRBD2. CDR3 length equals 16 residues. From germline, CDR1 is SNHLY and CDR2 FYNNEI. The ends lost 6 bases at V and 5 bases at J; junction bases unmatched: 7. The CDR3 DNA reads TGTGCCAGCAGCGTATTCGGGACTAGCGGGACCGGGGAGCTGTTTTTT. It encodes CASSVFGTSGTGELFF.

This clonotype was seen more than once but under ten times. The rearrangement uses TRBV5-4 and TRBJ2-1, with D unclear. CDR1 SGHNT and CDR2 YYREEE come from the germline V gene (reference sequence). V was clipped by 4 bases and J by 4 bases, with 12 bases between them. The CDR3 is made up of 14 amino acids. CDR3: CASSPRQGYNEQFF. CDR3 in DNA: TGTGCCAGCAGCCCCAGACAAGGGTACAATGAGCAGTTCTTC. Using reference TRBV5-4 and TRBJ2-1 for the parts outside the CDR3, the full variable domain is ETGVTQSPTHLIKTRGQQVTLRCSSQSGHNTVSWYQQALGQGPQFIFQYYREEENGRGNFPPRFSGLQFPNYSSELNVNALELDDSALYLCASSPRQGYNEQFFGPGTRLTVL.

This sequence joins TRBV7-2 and TRBJ1-1; D uncertain. This CDR3 is built from 12 residues. V lost 7 bases to trimming and J lost 5 bases, with 11 bases between them. CDR1 and CDR2 from the germline V gene are SGHTA and FQGNSA. The CDR3 region is CASTISDTEAFF. The CDR3 DNA reads as TGTGCCAGCACGATATCGGATACTGAAGCTTTCTTT.

This clonotype was seen just once. The chain links TRBV5-1 to TRBJ1-2, with a weak D call TRBD1 (5 bases). The CDR3 runs 16 residues. The V and J ends lost 1 base and 1 base respectively, with 14 bases between them. CDR1 and CDR2 (germline): SGHRS, YFSETQ. The DNA for the CDR3 is TGCGCCAGCAGCTTGAATAGGGGTCCCTTTAACTATGGCTACACCTTC. As protein: CASSLNRGPFNYGYTF.

The chain uses TRBV5-1 and TRBJ1-1; D gene unclear. The CDR3 sequence is 12 residues long. V lost 0 bases, J lost 3 bases, and 3 bases lay in between. Germline V gene lookup returns CDR1 SGHRS and CDR2 YFSETQ. CDR3 bases: TGCGCCAGCAGCTTGGCCGACACTGAAGCTTTCTTT. Protein: CASSLADTEAFF. Full variable domain (missing parts from reference TRBV5-1 and TRBJ1-1): KAGVTQTPRYLIKTRGQQVTLSCSPISGHRSVSWYQQTPGQGLQFLFEYFSETQRNKGNFPGRFSGRQFSNSRSEMNVSTLELGDSALYLCASSLADTEAFFGQGTRLTVV.

The J gene is TRBJ1-1, the V gene TRBV24-1; possible D gene TRBD1, 6 bases. The germline V gene encodes CDR1 KGHDR and CDR2 SFDVKD. The germline V and J ends were trimmed by 10 bases and 0 bases, with 14 bases remaining between them. The CDR3 consists of 14 residues. The CDR3 region has the DNA TGTGCCACGAGAGCCGGGACAATGAACACTGAAGCTTTCTTT. This translates into CATRAGTMNTEAFF.

V is TRBV20-1 and J is TRBJ1-2, with D maybe TRBD1 (5 bases). The V gene's germline CDR1 is DFQATT and CDR2 SNEGSKA (reference sequence). V dropped 6 bases and J dropped 4 bases, with 12 bases sitting between them. The CDR3 contains 12 residues. CDR3 in amino acids: CSAGQGGYGYTF. The CDR3 bases are TGCAGTGCCGGCCAGGGAGGCTATGGCTACACCTTC.

This clonotype turned up a few times. The DNA of the CDR3 is TGTGCCAGCAGTGGACGTACAAGCAATCAGCCCCAGCATTTT. Its translation: CASSGRTSNQPQHF. The chain recombines TRBV5-6 with TRBJ1-5, with unresolved D. V dropped 5 bases and J dropped 1 base, with 10 bases sitting between them. The CDR3 has 14 residues. CDR1 and CDR2 (germline): SGHDT, YYEEEE.

This clonotype turned up a few times. The rearrangement links TRBV10-1 to TRBJ2-5, with 8 bases that match TRBD2. The CDR3 spans 14 residues. V gave up 5 bases and J gave up 9 bases; unmatched junction bases: 11. Germline loops: CDR1 WNHNN, CDR2 SYGVQD (reference sequence). This CDR3 is CASSQLADQGPQYF. The DNA for the CDR3 is TGCGCCAGCAGTCAACTAGCGGACCAAGGGCCCCAGTACTTC.

The chain couples TRBV29-1 to TRBJ2-7; D is ambiguous. V lost 5 bases and J lost 3, with 8 bases in between. CDR1 and CDR2 (germline): SQVTM, ANQGSEA. This CDR3 contains 11 residues. CDR3 bases: TGCAGCGTTATAGGTGGCTACGAGCAGTACTTC. It encodes CSVIGGYEQYF.

The V gene is TRBV11-2, the J gene TRBJ1-2; maybe TRBD1 (5 bases). This CDR3 region has 17 residues. Per the germline V gene, CDR1 is SGHAT and CDR2 is FQNNGV. V lost 4 bases, J lost 2 bases, and 20 bases lay in between. The CDR3 DNA sequence: TGTGCCAGCAGCTCACGGGCGGGGGAGAGTATGAACTATGGCTACACCTTC. It yields the protein CASSSRAGESMNYGYTF.